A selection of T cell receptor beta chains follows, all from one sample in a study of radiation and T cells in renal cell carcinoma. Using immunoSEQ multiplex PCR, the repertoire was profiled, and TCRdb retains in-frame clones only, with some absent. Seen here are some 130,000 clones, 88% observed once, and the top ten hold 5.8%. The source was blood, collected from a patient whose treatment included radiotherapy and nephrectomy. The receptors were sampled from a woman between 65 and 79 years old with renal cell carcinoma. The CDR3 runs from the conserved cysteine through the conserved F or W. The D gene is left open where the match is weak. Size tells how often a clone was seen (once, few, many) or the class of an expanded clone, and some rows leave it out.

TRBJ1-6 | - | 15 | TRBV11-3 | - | TGTGCCAGCAGCTTAGCGGCCAGCGCAAATTCACCCCTCCACTTT | CASSLAASANSPLHF
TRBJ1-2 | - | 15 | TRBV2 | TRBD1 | TGCGCCAGCAGAAAAAGGGACAGACCTAACTATGGCTACACCTTC | CASRKRDRPNYGYTF
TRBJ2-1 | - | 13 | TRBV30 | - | TGTGCCTGGAGTGCCAGCGGTTTCAATGAGCAGTTCTTC | CAWSASGFNEQFF
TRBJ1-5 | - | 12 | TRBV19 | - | TGTGCCAGTAGTATAGATACCCGACACCAGCATTTT | CASSIDTRHQHF
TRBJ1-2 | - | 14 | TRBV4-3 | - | TGCGCCAGCAGCCAAGACACCGGTATGGATGGCTACACCTTC | CASSQDTGMDGYTF
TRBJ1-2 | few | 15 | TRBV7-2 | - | TGTGCCAGCAGCTTAGATAGTGGAGGGTCTTTGGGCTACACCTTC | CASSLDSGGSLGYTF
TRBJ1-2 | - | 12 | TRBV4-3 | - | TGCGCCAGCAGCCTGGCGGAGGGCGGCTACACCTTC | CASSLAEGGYTF
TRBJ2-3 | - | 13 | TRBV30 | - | TGTGCCTGGAGTAGGACTAGCACAGATACGCAGTATTTT | CAWSRTSTDTQYF
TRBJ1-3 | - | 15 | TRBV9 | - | TGTGCCAGCAGCGTAGCCGGGACGGCTGGAAACACCATATATTTT | CASSVAGTAGNTIYF
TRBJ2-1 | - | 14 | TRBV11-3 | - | TGTGCCAGCAGCGTAGAAGGGGCCTACAATGAGCAGTTCTTC | CASSVEGAYNEQFF
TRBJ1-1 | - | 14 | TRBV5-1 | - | TGCGCCAGCAGCTTAGAGGGGGTATACACTGAAGCTTTCTTT | CASSLEGVYTEAFF
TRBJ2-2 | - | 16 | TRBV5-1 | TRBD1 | TGCGCCAGCAGCTTGGGACAGGGGGCAAACACCGGGGAGCTGTTTTTT | CASSLGQGANTGELFF
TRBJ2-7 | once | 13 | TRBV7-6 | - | TGTGCCAGCAGCCCCCGTGCCGTGGGGGAGCAGTACTTC | CASSPRAVGEQYF
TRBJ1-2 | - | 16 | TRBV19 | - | TGTGCCAGTAGTATAGGGGTCGGCAGTCCCCTCGGTGGCTACACCTTC | CASSIGVGSPLGGYTF
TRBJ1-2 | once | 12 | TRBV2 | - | TGTGCCAGCACTAAACGGACTCTCGGCTACACCTTC | CASTKRTLGYTF